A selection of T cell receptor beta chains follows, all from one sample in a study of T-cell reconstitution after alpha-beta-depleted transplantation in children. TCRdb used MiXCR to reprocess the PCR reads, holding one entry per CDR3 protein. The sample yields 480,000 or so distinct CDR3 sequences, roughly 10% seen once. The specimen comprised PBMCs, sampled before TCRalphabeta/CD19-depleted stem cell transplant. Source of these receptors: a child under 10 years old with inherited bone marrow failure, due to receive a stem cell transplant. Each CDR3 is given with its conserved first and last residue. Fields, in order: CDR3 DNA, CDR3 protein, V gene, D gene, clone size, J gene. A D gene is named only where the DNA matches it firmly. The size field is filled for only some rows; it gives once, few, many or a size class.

CDR3 DNA: TGTGCCAGCAGAGCCCCCGTCGCAGATACGCAGTATTTT; CDR3 protein: CASRAPVADTQYF; V gene: TRBV12-3/TRBV12-4; D gene: .; clone size: many; J gene: TRBJ2-3
CDR3 DNA: TGCGCCAGCAGCTTGGACCAGTGGTATGGCTACACCTTC; CDR3 protein: CASSLDQWYGYTF; V gene: TRBV5-1; D gene: .; clone size: many; J gene: TRBJ1-2
CDR3 DNA: TGTGCCAGCAGGCAAGAGACCTATAATTCACCCCTCCACTTT; CDR3 protein: CASRQETYNSPLHF; V gene: TRBV12-3/TRBV12-4; D gene: .; clone size: many; J gene: TRBJ1-6
CDR3 DNA: TGTGCCATCAGTGGCAGGGAAGACTATGGCTACACCTTC; CDR3 protein: CAISGREDYGYTF; V gene: TRBV10-3; D gene: .; clone size: many; J gene: TRBJ1-2
CDR3 DNA: TGTGCCAGCAGCTTCGGACTAGCGCTAGCCAAAAACATTCAGTACTTC; CDR3 protein: CASSFGLALAKNIQYF; V gene: TRBV12-3/TRBV12-4; D gene: TRBD2; clone size: many; J gene: TRBJ2-4
CDR3 DNA: TGTGCCAGCAGCTCCCTCCTGGGTTACTCCTACAATGAGCAGTTCTTC; CDR3 protein: CASSSLLGYSYNEQFF; V gene: TRBV7-6; D gene: .; clone size: many; J gene: TRBJ2-1
CDR3 DNA: TGTGCCAGCAGTAACCTTTTTAGCGAGGCGGGAGGAGTTGGGGAGCTGTTTTTT; CDR3 protein: CASSNLFSEAGGVGELFF; V gene: TRBV28; D gene: TRBD2; clone size: many; J gene: TRBJ2-2
CDR3 DNA: TGTGCCAGCAGCTTAGCCTTGACAGGCTATAGCAATCAGCCCCAGCATTTT; CDR3 protein: CASSLALTGYSNQPQHF; V gene: TRBV7-8; D gene: .; clone size: .; J gene: TRBJ1-5
CDR3 DNA: TGCAGCGCCCCGGGACTAGCGGGGCCGGGGCAGTTCTTC; CDR3 protein: CSAPGLAGPGQFF; V gene: TRBV29-1; D gene: TRBD2; clone size: .; J gene: TRBJ2-1
CDR3 DNA: TGTGCCAGCAGCTCTCGGACAGGGGAGAGCACAGATACGCAGTATTTT; CDR3 protein: CASSSRTGESTDTQYF; V gene: TRBV7-9; D gene: TRBD1; clone size: many; J gene: TRBJ2-3
CDR3 DNA: TGTGCCAGCAGTTTGTACGGAGGGCCCACCCAGTACGAGCAGTACTTC; CDR3 protein: CASSLYGGPTQYEQYF; V gene: TRBV28; D gene: .; clone size: few; J gene: TRBJ2-7
CDR3 DNA: TGTGCCAGCAGACCTCTCGACTACCCCCAAGAGACCCAGTACTTC; CDR3 protein: CASRPLDYPQETQYF; V gene: TRBV6-2/TRBV6-3; D gene: .; clone size: many; J gene: TRBJ2-5
CDR3 DNA: TGTGCCAGCAGCTTTGCCCGGGAGGCCAACACCGGGGAGCTGTTTTTT; CDR3 protein: CASSFAREANTGELFF; V gene: TRBV5-4; D gene: TRBD2; clone size: many; J gene: TRBJ2-2
CDR3 DNA: TGTGCCAGCAGCCAAGACTTGGGGTACTCTGAAGCTTTCTTT; CDR3 protein: CASSQDLGYSEAFF; V gene: TRBV4-2; D gene: .; clone size: .; J gene: TRBJ1-1
CDR3 DNA: TGTGCCAGCAGTCGACTTACGAACACTGAAGCTTTCTTT; CDR3 protein: CASSRLTNTEAFF; V gene: TRBV12-3/TRBV12-4; D gene: .; clone size: many; J gene: TRBJ1-1
CDR3 DNA: TGTGCCAGCAGCCCCGGGACGGCCTACTATGGCTACACCTTC; CDR3 protein: CASSPGTAYYGYTF; V gene: TRBV9; D gene: .; clone size: many; J gene: TRBJ1-2
CDR3 DNA: TGCAGCTCCCCCGGCCGTCTTGCCGGGGAGCTGTTTTTT; CDR3 protein: CSSPGRLAGELFF; V gene: TRBV29-1; D gene: .; clone size: many; J gene: TRBJ2-2
CDR3 DNA: TGTGCCAGCAGTTACCCCTCCTACAATGAGCAGTTCTTC; CDR3 protein: CASSYPSYNEQFF; V gene: TRBV7-9; D gene: .; clone size: few; J gene: TRBJ2-1
CDR3 DNA: TGTGCCAGCTCACCCAGAAGCGGGACCCAAGAGACCCAGTACTTC; CDR3 protein: CASSPRSGTQETQYF; V gene: TRBV18; D gene: TRBD2; clone size: many; J gene: TRBJ2-5
CDR3 DNA: TGTGCCAGCAGTTACGAGGATATTAGCAATCAGCCCCAGCATTTT; CDR3 protein: CASSYEDISNQPQHF; V gene: TRBV6-2/TRBV6-3; D gene: .; clone size: .; J gene: TRBJ1-5